This T cell receptor beta chain came from a study of cytomegalovirus exposure and HLA in healthy donors. The PCR had 60 Vbeta and 13 Jbeta primers. Profiling relied on immunoSEQ multiplex PCR, and the TCRdb table lists in-frame clones only, not all of them. The sample has about 120,000 clones, 60% to 85% seen once; the top ten hold 2.5% to 3.5%. The germline gives CDR1 MNHEY, CDR2 SVGAGI. The CDR3 totals 15 residues. Findings and limits, study-wide: Likely technical artifact: a cluster of highly shared sequence variants.

A word on this clone: What it recognizes is unknown. The junction does not match germline at one end; this may be a read error. Other DNA variants within this sample encode the same CDR3.

The chain has TRBV6-5 and TRBJ1-6; possible D gene TRBD1, 5 bases. The sample consisted of PBMCs. The clonotype comes from a woman aged 40 to 49 in good health and CMV-seropositive. The CDR3 region is CASTKRGVVNSPLHF. As DNA, the CDR3 is TGTGCCAGCACGAAACGGGGGGTGGTAAATTCCCCCCTCCACTTT.